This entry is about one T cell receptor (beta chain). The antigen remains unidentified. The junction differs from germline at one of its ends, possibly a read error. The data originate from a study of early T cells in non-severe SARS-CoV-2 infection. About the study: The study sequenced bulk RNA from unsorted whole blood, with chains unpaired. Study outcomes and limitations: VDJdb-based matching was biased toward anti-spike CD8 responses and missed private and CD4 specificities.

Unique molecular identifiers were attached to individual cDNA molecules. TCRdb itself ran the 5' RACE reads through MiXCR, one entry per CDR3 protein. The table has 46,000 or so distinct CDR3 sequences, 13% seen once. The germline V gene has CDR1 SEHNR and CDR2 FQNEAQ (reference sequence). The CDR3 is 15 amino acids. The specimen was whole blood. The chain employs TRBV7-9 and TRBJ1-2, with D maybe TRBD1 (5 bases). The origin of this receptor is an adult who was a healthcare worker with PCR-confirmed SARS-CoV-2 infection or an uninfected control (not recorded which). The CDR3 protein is CVSSPVGTIGYGYTF. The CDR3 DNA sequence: TGTGTCAGCAGCCCAGTGGGGACCATAGGGTATGGCTACACCTTC.